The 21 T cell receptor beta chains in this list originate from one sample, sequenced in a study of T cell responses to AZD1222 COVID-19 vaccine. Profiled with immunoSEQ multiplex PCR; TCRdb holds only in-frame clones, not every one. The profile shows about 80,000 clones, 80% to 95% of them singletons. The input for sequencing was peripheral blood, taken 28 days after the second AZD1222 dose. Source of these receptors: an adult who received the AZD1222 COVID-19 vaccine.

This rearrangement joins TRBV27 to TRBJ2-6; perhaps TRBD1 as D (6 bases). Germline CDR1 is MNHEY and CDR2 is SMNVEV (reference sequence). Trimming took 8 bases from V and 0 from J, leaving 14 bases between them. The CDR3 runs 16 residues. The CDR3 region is CASGKTGLSGANVLTF. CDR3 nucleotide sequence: TGTGCCAGCGGAAAGACAGGTCTCTCTGGGGCCAACGTCCTGACTTTC.

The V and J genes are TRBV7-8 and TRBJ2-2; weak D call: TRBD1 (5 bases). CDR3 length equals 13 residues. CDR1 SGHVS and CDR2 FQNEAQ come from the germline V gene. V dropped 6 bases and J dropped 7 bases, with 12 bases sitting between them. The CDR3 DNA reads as TGTGCCAGCAGGTGGGGCGGCGGCGGGGAGCTGTTTTTT. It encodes CASRWGGGGELFF.

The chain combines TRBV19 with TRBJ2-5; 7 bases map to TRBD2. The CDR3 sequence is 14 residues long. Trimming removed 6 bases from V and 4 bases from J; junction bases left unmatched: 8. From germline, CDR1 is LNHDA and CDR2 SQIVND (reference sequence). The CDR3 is CASRPSGARETQYF. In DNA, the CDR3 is TGTGCCAGTAGACCCAGCGGGGCGCGAGAGACCCAGTACTTC.

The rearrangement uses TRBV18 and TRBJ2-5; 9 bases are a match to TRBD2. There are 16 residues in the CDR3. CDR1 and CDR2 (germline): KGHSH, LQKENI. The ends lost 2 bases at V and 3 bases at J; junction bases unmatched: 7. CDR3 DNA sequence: TGTGCCAGCTCACCAATCCTAGCGGGGACTAAAGAGACCCAGTACTTC. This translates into CASSPILAGTKETQYF. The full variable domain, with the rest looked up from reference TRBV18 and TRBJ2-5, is NAGVMQNPRHLVRRRGQEARLRCSPMKGHSHVYWYRQLPEEGLKFMVYLQKENIIDESGMPKERFSAEFPKEGPSILRIQQVVRGDSAAYFCASSPILAGTKETQYFGPGTRLLVL.

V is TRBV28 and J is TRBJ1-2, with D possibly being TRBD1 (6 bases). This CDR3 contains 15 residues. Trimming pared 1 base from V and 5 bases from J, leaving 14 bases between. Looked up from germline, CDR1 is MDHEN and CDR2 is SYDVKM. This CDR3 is CASSLYLRGAYGYTF. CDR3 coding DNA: TGTGCCAGCAGTTTATATCTCCGGGGGGCGTATGGCTACACCTTC.

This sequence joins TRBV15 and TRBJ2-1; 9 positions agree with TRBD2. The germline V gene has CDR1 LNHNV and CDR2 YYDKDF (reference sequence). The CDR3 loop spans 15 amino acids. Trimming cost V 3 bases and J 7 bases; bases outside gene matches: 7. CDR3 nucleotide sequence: TGTGCCACCAGCAGGGATAGCGGGAGTTTGAATGAGCAGTTCTTC. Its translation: CATSRDSGSLNEQFF.

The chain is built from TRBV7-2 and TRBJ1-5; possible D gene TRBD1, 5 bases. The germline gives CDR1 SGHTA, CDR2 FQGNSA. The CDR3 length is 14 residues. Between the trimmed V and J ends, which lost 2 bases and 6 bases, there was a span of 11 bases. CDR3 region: CASSLQGRAQPQHF. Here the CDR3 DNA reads TGTGCCAGCAGCTTACAGGGCAGGGCTCAGCCCCAGCATTTT.

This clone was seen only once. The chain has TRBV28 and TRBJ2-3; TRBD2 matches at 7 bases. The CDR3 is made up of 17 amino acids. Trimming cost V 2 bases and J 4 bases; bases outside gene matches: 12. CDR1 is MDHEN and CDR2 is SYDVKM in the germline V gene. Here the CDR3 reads CASSLPPSSGGADTQYF. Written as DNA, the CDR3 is TGTGCCAGCAGTTTACCCCCGAGTTCGGGAGGTGCAGATACGCAGTATTTT.

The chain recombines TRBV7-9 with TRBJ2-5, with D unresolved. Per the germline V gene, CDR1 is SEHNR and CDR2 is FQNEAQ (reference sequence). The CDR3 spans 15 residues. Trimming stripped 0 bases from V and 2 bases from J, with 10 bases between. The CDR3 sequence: CASSLAGFLQETQYF. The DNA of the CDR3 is TGTGCCAGCAGCTTAGCGGGGTTTTTACAAGAGACCCAGTACTTC.

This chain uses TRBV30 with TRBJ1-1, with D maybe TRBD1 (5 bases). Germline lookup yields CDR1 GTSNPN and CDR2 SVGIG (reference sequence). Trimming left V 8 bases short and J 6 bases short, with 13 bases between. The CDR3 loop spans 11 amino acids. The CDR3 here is CAAEGYPEAFF. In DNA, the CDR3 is TGTGCCGCGGAGGGGTACCCTGAAGCTTTCTTT.

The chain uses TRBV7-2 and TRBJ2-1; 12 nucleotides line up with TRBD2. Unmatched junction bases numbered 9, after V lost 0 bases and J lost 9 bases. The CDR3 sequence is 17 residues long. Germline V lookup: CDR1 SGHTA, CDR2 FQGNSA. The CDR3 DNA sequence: TGTGCCAGCAGCTTAGCGCTGGCTAGCGGGAGGGCCTTTGAGCAGTTCTTC. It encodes CASSLALASGRAFEQFF.

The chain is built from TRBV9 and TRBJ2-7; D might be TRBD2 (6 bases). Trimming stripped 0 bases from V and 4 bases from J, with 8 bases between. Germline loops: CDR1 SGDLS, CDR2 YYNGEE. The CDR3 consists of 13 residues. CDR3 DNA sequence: TGTGCCAGCAGCGTAGCGGGGGATTACGAGCAGTACTTC. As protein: CASSVAGDYEQYF.

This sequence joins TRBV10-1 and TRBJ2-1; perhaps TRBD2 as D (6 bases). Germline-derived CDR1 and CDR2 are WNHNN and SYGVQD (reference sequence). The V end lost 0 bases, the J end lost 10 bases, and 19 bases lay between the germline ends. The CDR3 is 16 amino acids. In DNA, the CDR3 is TGCGCCAGCAGTGAGTCGGGAAGCGGGCCAAGTGGGGAGCAGTTCTTC. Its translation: CASSESGSGPSGEQFF.

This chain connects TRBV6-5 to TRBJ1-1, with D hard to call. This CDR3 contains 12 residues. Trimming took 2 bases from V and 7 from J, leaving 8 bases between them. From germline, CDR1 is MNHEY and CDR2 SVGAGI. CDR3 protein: CASSYPGNEAFF. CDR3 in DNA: TGTGCCAGCAGTTACCCCGGTAATGAAGCTTTCTTT.

The CDR3 here is CASSWGYRASRGYTF. CDR3 nucleotides: TGTGCCAGCAGCTGGGGGTACAGGGCTTCTCGGGGCTACACCTTC. J is TRBJ1-2 and V is TRBV5-8; a possible D gene is TRBD1 (6 bases). This CDR3 has 15 amino acids. V lost 3 bases, J lost 8 bases, and 20 bases lay in between. Germline V lookup: CDR1 SGHTS, CDR2 YDEGEE. Complete variable domain (other parts from reference TRBV5-8 and TRBJ1-2): EAGVTQSPTHLIKTRGQQATLRCSPISGHTSVYWYQQALGLGLQFLLWYDEGEERNRGNFPPRFSGRQFPNYSSELNVNALELEDSALYLCASSWGYRASRGYTFGSGTRLTVV.

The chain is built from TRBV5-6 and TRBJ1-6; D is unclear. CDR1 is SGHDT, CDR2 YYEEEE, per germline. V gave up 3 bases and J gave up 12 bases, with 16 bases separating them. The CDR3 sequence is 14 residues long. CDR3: CASSSRLRSLPLHF. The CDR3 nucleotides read TGTGCCAGCAGCTCACGACTTAGGTCCTTACCCCTCCACTTT.

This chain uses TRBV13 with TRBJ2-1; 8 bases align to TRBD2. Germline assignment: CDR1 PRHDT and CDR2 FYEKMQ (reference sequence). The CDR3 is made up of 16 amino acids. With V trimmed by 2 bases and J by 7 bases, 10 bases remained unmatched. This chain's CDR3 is CASSLLSGSRINEQFF. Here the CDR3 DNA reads TGTGCCAGCAGCTTACTCAGCGGGAGTAGGATAAATGAGCAGTTCTTC.

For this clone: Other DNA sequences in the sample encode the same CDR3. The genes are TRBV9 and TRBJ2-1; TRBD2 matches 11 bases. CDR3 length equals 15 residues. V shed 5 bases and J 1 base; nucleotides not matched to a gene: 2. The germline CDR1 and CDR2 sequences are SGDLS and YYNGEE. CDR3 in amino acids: CASSGTSGSYNEQFF. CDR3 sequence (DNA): TGTGCCAGCAGTGGGACTAGCGGATCCTACAATGAGCAGTTCTTC.

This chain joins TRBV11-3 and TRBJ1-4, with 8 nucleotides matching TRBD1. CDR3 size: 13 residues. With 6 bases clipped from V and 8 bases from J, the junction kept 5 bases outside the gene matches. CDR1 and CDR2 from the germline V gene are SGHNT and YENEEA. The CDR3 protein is CASSLRQGEKLFF. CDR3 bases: TGTGCCAGCAGTCTCCGACAGGGGGAAAAACTGTTTTTT.

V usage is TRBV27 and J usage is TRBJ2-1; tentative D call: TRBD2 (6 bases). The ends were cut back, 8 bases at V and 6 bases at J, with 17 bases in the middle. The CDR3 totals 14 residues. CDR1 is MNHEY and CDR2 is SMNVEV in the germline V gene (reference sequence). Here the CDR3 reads CASGLRERTNEQFF. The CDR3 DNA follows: TGTGCCAGCGGCCTTCGGGAGCGGACCAATGAGCAGTTCTTC.

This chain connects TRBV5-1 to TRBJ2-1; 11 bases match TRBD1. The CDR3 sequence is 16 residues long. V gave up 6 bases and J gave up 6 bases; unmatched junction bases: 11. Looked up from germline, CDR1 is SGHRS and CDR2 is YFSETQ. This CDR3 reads CASKGMGTGGLNEQFF. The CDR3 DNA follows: TGCGCCAGCAAGGGGATGGGGACAGGGGGACTCAATGAGCAGTTCTTC.